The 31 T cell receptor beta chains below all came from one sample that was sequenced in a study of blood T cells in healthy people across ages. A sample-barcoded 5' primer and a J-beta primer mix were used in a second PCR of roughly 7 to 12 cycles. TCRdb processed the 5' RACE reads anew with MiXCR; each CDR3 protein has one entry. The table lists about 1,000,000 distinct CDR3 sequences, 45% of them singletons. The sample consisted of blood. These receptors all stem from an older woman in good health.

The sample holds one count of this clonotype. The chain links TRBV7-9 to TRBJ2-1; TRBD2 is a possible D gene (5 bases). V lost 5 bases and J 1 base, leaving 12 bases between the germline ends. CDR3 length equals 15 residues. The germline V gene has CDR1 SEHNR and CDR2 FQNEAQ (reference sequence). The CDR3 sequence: CASSTGVRSYNEQFF. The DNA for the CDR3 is TGTGCCAGCAGCACCGGGGTTCGGTCCTACAATGAGCAGTTCTTC. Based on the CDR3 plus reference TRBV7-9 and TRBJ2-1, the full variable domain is DTGVSQNPRHKITKRGQNVTFRCDPISEHNRLYWYRQTLGQGPEFLTYFQNEAQLEKSRLLSDRFSAERPKGSFSTLEIQRTEQGDSAMYLCASSTGVRSYNEQFFGPGTRLTVL.

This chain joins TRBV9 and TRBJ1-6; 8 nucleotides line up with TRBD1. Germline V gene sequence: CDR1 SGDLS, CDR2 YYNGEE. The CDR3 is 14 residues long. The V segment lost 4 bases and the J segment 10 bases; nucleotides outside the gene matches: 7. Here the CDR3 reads CASSPRGPGSPLHF. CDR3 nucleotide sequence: TGTGCCAGCAGCCCCAGGGGGCCAGGCTCACCCCTCCACTTT.

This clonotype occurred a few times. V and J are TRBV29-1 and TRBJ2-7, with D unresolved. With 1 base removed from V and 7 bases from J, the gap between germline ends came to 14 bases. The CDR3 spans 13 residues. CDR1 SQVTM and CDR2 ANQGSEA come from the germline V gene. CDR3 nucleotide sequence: TGCAGCGTTGAAGCGAAGGGCCCCGATGAGCAGTACTTC. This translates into CSVEAKGPDEQYF.

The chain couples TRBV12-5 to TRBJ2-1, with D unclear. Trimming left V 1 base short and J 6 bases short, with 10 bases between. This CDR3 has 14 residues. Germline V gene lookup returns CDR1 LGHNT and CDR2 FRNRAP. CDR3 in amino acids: CASGLAVSANEQFF. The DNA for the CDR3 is TGTGCTAGTGGTTTGGCGGTGAGCGCCAATGAGCAGTTCTTC.

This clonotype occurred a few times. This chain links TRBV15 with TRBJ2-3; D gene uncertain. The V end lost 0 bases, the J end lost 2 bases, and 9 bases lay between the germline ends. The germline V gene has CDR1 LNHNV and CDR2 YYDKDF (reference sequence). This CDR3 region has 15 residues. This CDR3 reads CATSRDLDDTDTQYF. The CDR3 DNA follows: TGTGCCACCAGCAGAGATCTCGACGACACAGATACGCAGTATTTT.

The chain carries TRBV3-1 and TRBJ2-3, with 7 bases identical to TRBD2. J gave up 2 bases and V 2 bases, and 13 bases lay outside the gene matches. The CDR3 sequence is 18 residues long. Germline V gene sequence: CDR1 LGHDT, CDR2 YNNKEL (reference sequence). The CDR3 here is CASSQRAGVLAATDTQYF. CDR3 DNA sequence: TGTGCCAGCAGCCAAAGGGCGGGAGTTCTTGCTGCCACAGATACGCAGTATTTT.

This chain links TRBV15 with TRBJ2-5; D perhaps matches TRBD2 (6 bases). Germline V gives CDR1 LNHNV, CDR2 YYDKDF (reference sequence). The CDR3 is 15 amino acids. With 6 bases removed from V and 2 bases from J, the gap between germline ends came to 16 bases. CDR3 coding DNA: TGTGCCACCAGAACCCCGGCGGAGGGGCAAGAGACCCAGTACTTC. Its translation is CATRTPAEGQETQYF. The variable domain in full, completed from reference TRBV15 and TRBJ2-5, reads DAMVIQNPRYQVTQFGKPVTLSCSQTLNHNVMYWYQQKSSQAPKLLFHYYDKDFNNEADTPDNFQSRRPNTSFCFLDIRSPGLGDTAMYLCATRTPAEGQETQYFGPGTRLLVL.

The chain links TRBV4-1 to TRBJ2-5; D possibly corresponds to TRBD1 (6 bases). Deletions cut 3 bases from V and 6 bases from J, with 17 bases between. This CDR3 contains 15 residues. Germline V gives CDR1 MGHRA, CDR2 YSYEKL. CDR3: CASSQLTGSGKTQYF. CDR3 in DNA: TGCGCCAGCAGCCAGCTGACAGGTTCGGGGAAGACCCAGTACTTC.

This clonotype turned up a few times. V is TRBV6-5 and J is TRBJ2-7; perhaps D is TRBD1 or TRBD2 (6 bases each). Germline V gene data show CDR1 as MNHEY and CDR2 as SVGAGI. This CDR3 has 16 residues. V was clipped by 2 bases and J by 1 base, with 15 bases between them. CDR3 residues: CASSYRVEGVSYEQYF. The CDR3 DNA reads TGTGCCAGCAGTTACAGGGTGGAGGGGGTATCCTACGAGCAGTACTTC.

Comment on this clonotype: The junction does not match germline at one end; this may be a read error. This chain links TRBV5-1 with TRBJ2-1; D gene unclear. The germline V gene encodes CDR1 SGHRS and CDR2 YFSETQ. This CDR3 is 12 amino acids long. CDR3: CTSSRTDYEQFF. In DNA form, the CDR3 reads TGCACCAGCAGCCGCACTGATTATGAGCAGTTCTTC.

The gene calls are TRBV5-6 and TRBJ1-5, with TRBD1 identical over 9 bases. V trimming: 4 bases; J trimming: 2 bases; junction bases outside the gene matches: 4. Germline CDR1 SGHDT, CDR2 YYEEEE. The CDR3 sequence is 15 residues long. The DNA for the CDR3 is TGTGCCAGCAGCATGGACAGGGGAGGCAATCAGCCCCAGCATTTT. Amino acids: CASSMDRGGNQPQHF. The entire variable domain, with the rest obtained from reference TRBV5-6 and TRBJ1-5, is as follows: DAGVTQSPTHLIKTRGQQVTLRCSPKSGHDTVSWYQQALGQGPQFIFQYYEEEERQRGNFPDRFSGHQFPNYSSELNVNALLLGDSALYLCASSMDRGGNQPQHFGDGTRLSIL.

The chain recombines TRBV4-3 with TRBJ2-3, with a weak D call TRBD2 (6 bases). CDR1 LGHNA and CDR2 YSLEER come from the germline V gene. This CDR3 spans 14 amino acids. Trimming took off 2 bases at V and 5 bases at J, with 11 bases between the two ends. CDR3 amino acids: CASSQTSRGDTQYF. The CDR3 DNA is TGCGCCAGCAGCCAAACTAGCCGGGGAGATACGCAGTATTTT.

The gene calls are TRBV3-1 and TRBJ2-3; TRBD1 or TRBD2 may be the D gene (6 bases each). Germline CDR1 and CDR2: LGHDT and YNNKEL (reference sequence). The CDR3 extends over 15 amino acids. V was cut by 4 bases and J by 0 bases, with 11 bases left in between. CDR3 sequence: CASSRKGGSTDTQYF. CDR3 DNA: TGTGCCAGCAGCCGAAAAGGGGGGAGCACAGATACGCAGTATTTT.

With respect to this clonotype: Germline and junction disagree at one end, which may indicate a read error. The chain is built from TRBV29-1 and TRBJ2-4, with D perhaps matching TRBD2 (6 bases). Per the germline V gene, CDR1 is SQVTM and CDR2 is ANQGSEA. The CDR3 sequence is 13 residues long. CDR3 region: CSGGGGRKNIQYF. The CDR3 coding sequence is TGCAGCGGTGGTGGGGGGAGAAAAAACATACAGTACTTC.

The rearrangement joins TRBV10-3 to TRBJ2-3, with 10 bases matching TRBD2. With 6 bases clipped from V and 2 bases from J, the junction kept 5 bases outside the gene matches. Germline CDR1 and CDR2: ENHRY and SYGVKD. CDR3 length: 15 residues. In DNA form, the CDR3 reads TGTGCCATCAGCCTTAGCGGGGGGAACACAGATACGCAGTATTTT. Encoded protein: CAISLSGGNTDTQYF.

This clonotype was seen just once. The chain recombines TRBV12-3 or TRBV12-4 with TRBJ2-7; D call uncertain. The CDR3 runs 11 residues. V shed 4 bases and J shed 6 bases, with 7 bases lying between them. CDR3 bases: TGTGCCAGCAGTTCATATACCGAGCAGTACTTC. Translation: CASSSYTEQYF.

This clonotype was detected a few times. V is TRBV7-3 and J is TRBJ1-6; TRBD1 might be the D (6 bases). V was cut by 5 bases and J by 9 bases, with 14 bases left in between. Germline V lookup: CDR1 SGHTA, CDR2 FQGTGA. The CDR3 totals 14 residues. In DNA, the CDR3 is TGTGCCAGCAGCCTAGGGGGGGCTGGTTCACCCCTCCACTTT. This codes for CASSLGGAGSPLHF.

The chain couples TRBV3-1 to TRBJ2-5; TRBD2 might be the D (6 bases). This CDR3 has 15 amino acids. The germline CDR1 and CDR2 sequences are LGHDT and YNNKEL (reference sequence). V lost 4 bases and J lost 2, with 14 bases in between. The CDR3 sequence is CASSPGPGRQETQYF. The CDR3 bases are TGTGCCAGCAGCCCCGGCCCGGGGAGGCAAGAGACCCAGTACTTC.

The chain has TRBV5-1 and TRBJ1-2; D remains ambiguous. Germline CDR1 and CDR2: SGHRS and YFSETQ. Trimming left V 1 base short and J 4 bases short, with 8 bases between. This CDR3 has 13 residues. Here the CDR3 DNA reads TGCGCCAGCAGCTTGATGGCAGTCTATGGCTACACCTTC. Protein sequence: CASSLMAVYGYTF.

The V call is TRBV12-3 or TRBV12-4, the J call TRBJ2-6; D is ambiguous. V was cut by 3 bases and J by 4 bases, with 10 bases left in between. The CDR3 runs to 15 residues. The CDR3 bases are TGTGCCAGCAGTTTTGGCACGCCCGGGGCCAACGTCCTGACTTTC. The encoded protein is CASSFGTPGANVLTF.

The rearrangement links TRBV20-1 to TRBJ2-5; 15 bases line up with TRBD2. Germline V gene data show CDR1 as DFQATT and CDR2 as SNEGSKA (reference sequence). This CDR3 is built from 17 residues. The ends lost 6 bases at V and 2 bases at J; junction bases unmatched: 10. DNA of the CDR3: TGCAGTGCCGACGGGACTAGCGGGAGGATAGATCAAGAGACCCAGTACTTC. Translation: CSADGTSGRIDQETQYF.

The CDR3 sequence is CASRGVGGSYYNEQFF. CDR3 coding DNA: TGTGCCAGCAGAGGGGTCGGGGGAAGCTACTACAATGAGCAGTTCTTC. The V and J genes are TRBV6-6 and TRBJ2-1; tentatively, D is TRBD2 (6 bases). CDR3 length: 16 residues. Per germline, CDR1 MNHNY and CDR2 SVGAGI (reference sequence). Deletions cut 6 bases from V and 3 bases from J, with 18 bases between.

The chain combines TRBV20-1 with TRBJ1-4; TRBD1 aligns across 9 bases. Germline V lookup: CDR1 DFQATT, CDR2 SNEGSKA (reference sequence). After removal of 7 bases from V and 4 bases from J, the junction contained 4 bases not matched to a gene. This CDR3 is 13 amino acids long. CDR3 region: CSGTGGLNEKLFF. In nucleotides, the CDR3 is TGCAGTGGCACAGGGGGCCTTAATGAAAAACTGTTTTTT.

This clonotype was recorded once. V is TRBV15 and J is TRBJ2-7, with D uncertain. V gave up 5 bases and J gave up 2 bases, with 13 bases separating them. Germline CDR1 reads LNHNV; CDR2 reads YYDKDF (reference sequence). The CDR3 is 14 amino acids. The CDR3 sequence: CATSAERYPYEQYF. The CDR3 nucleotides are TGTGCCACCAGCGCAGAGCGCTACCCCTACGAGCAGTACTTC.

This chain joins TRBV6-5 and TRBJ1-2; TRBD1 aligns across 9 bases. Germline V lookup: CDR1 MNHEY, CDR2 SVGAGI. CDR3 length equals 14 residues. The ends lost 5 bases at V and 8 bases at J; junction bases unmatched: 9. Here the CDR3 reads CASSVTGGSRGYTF. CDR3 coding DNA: TGTGCCAGCAGTGTAACAGGGGGCTCGAGGGGCTACACCTTC.

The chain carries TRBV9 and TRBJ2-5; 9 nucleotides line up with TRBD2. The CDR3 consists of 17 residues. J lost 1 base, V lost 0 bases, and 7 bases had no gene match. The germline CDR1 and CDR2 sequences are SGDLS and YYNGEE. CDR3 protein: CASSVDPSGEVQETQYF. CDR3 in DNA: TGTGCCAGCAGCGTAGATCCTAGCGGGGAAGTCCAAGAGACCCAGTACTTC.

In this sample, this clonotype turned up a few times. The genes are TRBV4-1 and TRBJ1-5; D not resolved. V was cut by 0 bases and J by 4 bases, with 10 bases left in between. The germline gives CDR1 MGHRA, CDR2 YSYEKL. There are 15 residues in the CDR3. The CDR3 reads CASSQDGSRNQPQHF. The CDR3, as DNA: TGCGCCAGCAGCCAAGACGGCAGCAGGAATCAGCCCCAGCATTTT.

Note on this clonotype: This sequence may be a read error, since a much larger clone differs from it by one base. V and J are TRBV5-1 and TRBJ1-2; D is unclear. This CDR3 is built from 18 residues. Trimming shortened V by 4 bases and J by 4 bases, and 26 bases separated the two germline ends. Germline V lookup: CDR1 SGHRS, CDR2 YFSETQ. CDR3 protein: CASSTNPETNVMTYGYTF. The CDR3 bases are TGCGCCAGCAGCACCAACCCAGAGACCAATGTGATGACCTATGGCTACACCTTC.

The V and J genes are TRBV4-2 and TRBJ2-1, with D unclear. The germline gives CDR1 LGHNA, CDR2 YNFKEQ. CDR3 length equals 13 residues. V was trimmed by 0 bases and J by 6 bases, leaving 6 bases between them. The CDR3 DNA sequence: TGTGCCAGCAGCCAAGAACACGTCAATGAGCAGTTCTTC. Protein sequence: CASSQEHVNEQFF.

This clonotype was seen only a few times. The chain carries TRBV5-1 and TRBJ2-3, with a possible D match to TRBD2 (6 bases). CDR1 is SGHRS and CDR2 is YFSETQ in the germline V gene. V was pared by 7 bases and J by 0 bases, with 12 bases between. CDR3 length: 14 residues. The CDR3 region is CASGRDGSTDTQYF. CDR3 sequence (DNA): TGCGCCAGCGGGCGGGACGGGAGCACAGATACGCAGTATTTT.

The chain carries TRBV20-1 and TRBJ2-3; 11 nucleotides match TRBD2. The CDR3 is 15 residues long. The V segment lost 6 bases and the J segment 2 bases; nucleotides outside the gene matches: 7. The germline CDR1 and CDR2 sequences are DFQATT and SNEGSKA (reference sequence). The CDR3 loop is CSAPGTSGLTDTQYF. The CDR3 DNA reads TGCAGTGCCCCCGGGACTAGCGGACTCACAGATACGCAGTATTTT.